The clone carrying this T cell receptor beta chain was detected ten times or more. This record comes from a study of molecular identifiers for immune sequencing clone quantification. TCRdb fed the PCR reads into MiXCR, producing one record per CDR3 protein. The data show hundreds of thousands of distinct CDR3 sequences, 25% seen once. The germline CDR1 and CDR2 sequences are MNHEY and SVGAGI. The V end was cut by 6 bases, the J end by 3 bases, with 15 bases between. The CDR3 is made up of 15 amino acids. The rearrangement links TRBV6-5 to TRBJ1-5, with D unclear. The sequencing input was naive CD8+ T cells from blood, with Jurkat cell RNA spiked in. Noted subset: FACS-sorted CD8+CD4-CCR7+CD45RA+ naive T cells. This clonotype was sampled from a human donor in good health. Some libraries in this study had Jurkat cell RNA spiked in. CDR3 DNA: TGTGCCAGCAGCCCTTTCCCGGGGATCAATCAGCCCCAGCATTTT. Amino acids: CASSPFPGINQPQHF.